The clone carrying this T cell receptor beta chain has just a few counts. What it recognizes is unknown. Preparation of the TCRbeta library was carried out with unique molecular identifiers. Each CDR3 protein is one row after TCRdb ran MiXCR on the PCR reads. The sample has 250,000 to 300,000 distinct CDR3 sequences; about 7.3% are singletons. This specimen belongs to a study of T-cell reconstitution after alpha-beta-depleted transplantation in children. Study observations and caveats: It was newly produced T cells that mostly accounted for T-cell counts and diversity one year after transplant. Day-60 TCRbeta diversity that was high in some patients was derived from surviving recipient T cells and thymic progenitors. By about two months after transplant, alpha-beta T cells reportedly arose from several hundred graft clones that had expanded.

This CDR3 is built from 15 residues. Germline CDR1 is DFQATT and CDR2 is SNEGSKA (reference sequence). After removal of 6 bases from V and 2 bases from J, the junction contained 11 bases not matched to a gene. The chain has TRBV20-1 and TRBJ2-7; TRBD1 agrees at 9 bases. The sequence derives from a female patient aged 2-9 years who had a stem cell transplant for Fanconi anemia, so the T cells may come from the graft donor. Sequenced here: peripheral blood, sampled 360 days after TCRalphabeta/CD19-depleted stem cell transplant. This chain's CDR3 is CSARIQGARAYEQYF. In nucleotides, the CDR3 is TGCAGTGCACGCATACAGGGGGCAAGAGCCTACGAGCAGTACTTC.